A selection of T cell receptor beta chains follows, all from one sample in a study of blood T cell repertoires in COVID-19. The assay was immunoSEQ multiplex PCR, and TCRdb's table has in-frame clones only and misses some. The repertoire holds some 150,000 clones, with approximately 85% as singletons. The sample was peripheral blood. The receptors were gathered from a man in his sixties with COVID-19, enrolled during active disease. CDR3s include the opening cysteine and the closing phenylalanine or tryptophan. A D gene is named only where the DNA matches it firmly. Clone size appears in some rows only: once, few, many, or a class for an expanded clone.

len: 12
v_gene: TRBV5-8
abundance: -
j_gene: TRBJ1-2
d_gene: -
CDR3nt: TGTGCCAGCAGAAGACAGAACTATGGCTACACCTTC
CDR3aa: CASRRQNYGYTF

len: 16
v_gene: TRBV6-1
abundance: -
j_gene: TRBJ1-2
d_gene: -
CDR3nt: TGTGCCAGCAGTGAATACGCGAATACCCTTAACTATGGCTACACCTTC
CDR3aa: CASSEYANTLNYGYTF

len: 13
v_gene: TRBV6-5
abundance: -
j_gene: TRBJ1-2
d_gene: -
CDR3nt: TGTGCCAGCAGTCTTACAGGTCTTCGGGGCTACACCTTC
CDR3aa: CASSLTGLRGYTF

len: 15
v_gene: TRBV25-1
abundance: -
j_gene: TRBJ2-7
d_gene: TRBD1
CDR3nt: TGTGCCAGCAGCCCGGGACAGGGGTCCACCTACGAGCAGTACTTC
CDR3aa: CASSPGQGSTYEQYF

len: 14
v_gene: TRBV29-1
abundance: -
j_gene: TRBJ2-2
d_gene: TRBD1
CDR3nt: TGCAGCGTGGGACAGGGGGCCATCACCGGGGAGCTGTTTTTT
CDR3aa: CSVGQGAITGELFF

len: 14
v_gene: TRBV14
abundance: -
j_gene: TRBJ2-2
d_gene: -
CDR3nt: TGTGCCAGCAGCCAAGTTCGAGGGACCGGGGAGCTGTTTTTT
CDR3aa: CASSQVRGTGELFF

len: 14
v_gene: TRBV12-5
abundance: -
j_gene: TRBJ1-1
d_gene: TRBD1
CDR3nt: TGTGCTAGTGGACGGACAGGTTTGAACACTGAAGCTTTCTTT
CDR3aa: CASGRTGLNTEAFF

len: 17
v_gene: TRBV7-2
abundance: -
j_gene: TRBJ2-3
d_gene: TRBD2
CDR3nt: TGTGCCAGCAGCCCCCTGACTAGCGGGGGGCCAGGACATACGCAGTATTTT
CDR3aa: CASSPLTSGGPGHTQYF

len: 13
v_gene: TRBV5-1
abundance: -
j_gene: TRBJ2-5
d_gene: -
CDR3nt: TGCGCCAGCAGCGGGGACAACCAAGAGACCCAGTACTTC
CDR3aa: CASSGDNQETQYF

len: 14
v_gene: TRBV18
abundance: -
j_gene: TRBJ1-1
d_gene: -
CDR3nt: TGTGCCAGCTCACCTTCGGGCGGGGACACTGAAGCTTTCTTT
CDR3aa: CASSPSGGDTEAFF

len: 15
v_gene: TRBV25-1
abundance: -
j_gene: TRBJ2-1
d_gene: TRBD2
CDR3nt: TGTGCCAGCAGTGAATTATCGACTAGCGGGAAGGTGCAGTTCTTC
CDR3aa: CASSELSTSGKVQFF

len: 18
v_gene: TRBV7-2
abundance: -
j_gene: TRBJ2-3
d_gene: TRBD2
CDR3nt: TGTGCCAGCAGCTTAGCGACTCTAGCGGGGGGCCTCACAGATACGCAGTATTTT
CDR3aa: CASSLATLAGGLTDTQYF

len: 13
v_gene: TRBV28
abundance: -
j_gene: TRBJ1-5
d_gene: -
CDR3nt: TGTGCCAGCAGCTCCCACAGGGTCCAGCCCCAGCATTTT
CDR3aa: CASSSHRVQPQHF

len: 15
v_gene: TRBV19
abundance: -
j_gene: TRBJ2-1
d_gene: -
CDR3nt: TGTGCCAGTAGTATCTTTCGGGGGGCCGAAAATGAGCAGTTCTTC
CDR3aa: CASSIFRGAENEQFF

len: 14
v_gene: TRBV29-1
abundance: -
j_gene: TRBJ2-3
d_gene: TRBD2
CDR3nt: TGCAGCGTCTCTAGCGGAGGCAGCACAGATACGCAGTATTTT
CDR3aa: CSVSSGGSTDTQYF

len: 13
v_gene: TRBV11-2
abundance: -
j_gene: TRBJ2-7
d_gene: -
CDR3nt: TGTGCCAGCAGCTTAGGCCCAGTTTACGAGCAGTACTTC
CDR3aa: CASSLGPVYEQYF

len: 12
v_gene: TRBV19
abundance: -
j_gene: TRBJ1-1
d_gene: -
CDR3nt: TGTGCCAGTAGTCGGCGGGACACTGAAGCTTTCTTT
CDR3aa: CASSRRDTEAFF

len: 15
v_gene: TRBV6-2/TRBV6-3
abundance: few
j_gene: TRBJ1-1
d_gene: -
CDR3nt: TGTGCCAGCAGTCAAAACGCGGGATCTAACACTGAAGCTTTCTTT
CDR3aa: CASSQNAGSNTEAFF

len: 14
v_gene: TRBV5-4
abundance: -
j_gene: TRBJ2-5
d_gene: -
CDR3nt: TGTGCCAGCAGCTGGGGGACTTCGCAAGAGACCCAGTACTTC
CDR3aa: CASSWGTSQETQYF

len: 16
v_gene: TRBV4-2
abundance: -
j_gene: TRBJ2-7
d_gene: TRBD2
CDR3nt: TGTGCCAGCAGCTCAGCGACTAGCGGGAGTGCTCAAGAGCAGTACTTC
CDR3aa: CASSSATSGSAQEQYF

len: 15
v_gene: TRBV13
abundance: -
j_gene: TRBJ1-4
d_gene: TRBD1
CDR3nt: TGTGCCAGCAGCCCCCGGACAGGGGCGAGGGAAAAACTGTTTTTT
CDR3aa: CASSPRTGAREKLFF

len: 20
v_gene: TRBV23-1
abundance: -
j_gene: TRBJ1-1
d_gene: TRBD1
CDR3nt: TGCGCCAGCAGTCAATGGGCCGGCGCGGGACAGGGGGTTTTGAACACTGAAGCTTTCTTT
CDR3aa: CASSQWAGAGQGVLNTEAFF

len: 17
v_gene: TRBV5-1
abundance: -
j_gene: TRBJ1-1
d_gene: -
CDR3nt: TGCGCCAGCAGCTTGGGGTCCCAGGGCACCCTGCACACTGAAGCTTTCTTT
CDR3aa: CASSLGSQGTLHTEAFF

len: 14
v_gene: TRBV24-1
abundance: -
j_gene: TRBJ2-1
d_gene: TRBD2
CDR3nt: TGTGCCACCAGCGCGGGACTAGCTAGGTATGAGCAGTTCTTC
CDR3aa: CATSAGLARYEQFF

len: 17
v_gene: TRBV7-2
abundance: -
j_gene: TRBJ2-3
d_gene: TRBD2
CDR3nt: TGTGCCAGCAGCTTAACGAGACTAGCGGGGGCCACAGATACGCAGTATTTT
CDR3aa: CASSLTRLAGATDTQYF

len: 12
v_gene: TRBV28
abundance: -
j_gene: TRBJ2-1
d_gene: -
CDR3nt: TGTGCCAGCAGTTCCGGTTATGGTGAGCAGTTCTTC
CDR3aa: CASSSGYGEQFF

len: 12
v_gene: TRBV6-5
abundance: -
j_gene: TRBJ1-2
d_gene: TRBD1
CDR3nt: TGTGCCAGCACTCGGACAGGGAATGGCTACACCTTC
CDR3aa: CASTRTGNGYTF

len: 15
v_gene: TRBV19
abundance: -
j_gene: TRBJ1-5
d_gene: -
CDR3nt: TGTGCCAGTAGGACAGGACCTTATAGCAATCAGCCCCAGCATTTT
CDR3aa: CASRTGPYSNQPQHF

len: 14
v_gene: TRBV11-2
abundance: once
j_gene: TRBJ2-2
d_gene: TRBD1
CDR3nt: TGTGCCAGCTCGGGACAGGGGGTCACCGGGGAGCTGTTTTTT
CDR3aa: CASSGQGVTGELFF

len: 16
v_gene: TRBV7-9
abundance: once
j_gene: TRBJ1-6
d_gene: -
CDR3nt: TGTGCCAGCAGCCCACAGACGAGCTCCTATAATTCACCCCTCCACTTT
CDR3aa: CASSPQTSSYNSPLHF

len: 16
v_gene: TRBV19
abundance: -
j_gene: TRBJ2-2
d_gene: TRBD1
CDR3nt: TGTGCCAGTCGAGTACCTCTACAGGGGGCGAGTGGGGAGCTGTTTTTT
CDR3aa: CASRVPLQGASGELFF